What follows is one T cell receptor beta chain and its context. Diagnostic assessment was based on clinical symptoms, serum thyroxine and TRAb, thyroid ultrasound and orbital computed tomography. This record comes from a study of T cells in Graves' hyperthyroidism and ophthalmopathy. Germline-derived CDR1 and CDR2 are KGHDR and SFDVKD. The CDR3 covers 14 residues. The ends lost 12 bases at V and 3 bases at J; junction bases unmatched: 11. Amplification targeted TCR beta CDR3 regions from RNA transcripts. The study used the HTBI primer set for a first-round RT-PCR of the TCR CDR3. MiXCR, applied by TCRdb to the multiplex PCR reads, yields one record per CDR3 protein. This repertoire shows a few hundred thousand distinct CDR3 sequences, 40% to 50% found once; its top ten account for about two fifths.

The V gene is TRBV24-1, the J gene TRBJ2-5; 8 bases agree with TRBD1. This TCR was recovered from an adult woman with Graves' disease, either hyperthyroidism or ophthalmopathy (not recorded which). The sequencing sample was made of peripheral blood or thyroid tissue (not recorded which). CDR3: CAPWDRRSEETQYF. The DNA of the CDR3 is TGTGCCCCGTGGGACAGGAGGAGCGAAGAGACCCAGTACTTC.